This TCR beta chain was found in a study of blood T cell repertoires in COVID-19. On the study more broadly: From the United States, Italy and Spain came samples of acute and convalescent COVID-19. From T cells, B-cell-depleted T cells, or PBMCs came the material, which was cDNA or gDNA.

V lost 7 bases, J lost 0 bases, and 20 bases stayed unmatched. The CDR3 totals 20 residues. Germline assignment: CDR1 WSHSY and CDR2 SAAADI. In the original workflow: By means of reference gene primer amplification, nucleated cell counts were estimated. Using immunoSEQ multiplex PCR, the repertoire was profiled, and TCRdb retains in-frame clones only, with some absent. Clonal size and the V and J genes are those of that table, whereas D and trimming came from the DNA. The sample contains about 270,000 clones, approximately 87% of which appear only once. The sequenced sample was peripheral blood. V and J are TRBV10-2 and TRBJ2-2, with TRBD1 identical over 7 bases. This receptor was taken from a human donor in a cohort sampled during active COVID-19. The CDR3 nucleotides are TGCGCCAGCACCCTAGCTGATGGACAGGTCCCCCTTCCGAACACCGGGGAGCTGTTTTTT. As protein: CASTLADGQVPLPNTGELFF.